This T cell receptor (beta chain) derives from a study of T cells in Graves' hyperthyroidism and ophthalmopathy. Many counts were recorded for this clonotype. Its antigen is unknown. The V end lost 11 bases, the J end lost 4 bases, and 18 bases lay between the germline ends. CDR1 MDHEN and CDR2 SYDVKM come from the germline V gene. This CDR3 region has 13 residues. Study-level points and caveats: Ophthalmopathy, which appeared later, was predicted by the model a median about 5.9 months before onset.

The authors obtained PBMCs from over 8.5 ml of fresh peripheral blood. The source material, RNA transcripts, was used to amplify TCR beta CDR3 regions. TCR CDR3 underwent first-round RT-PCR with the HTBI primer set. TCRdb independently ran MiXCR on the multiplex PCR reads; one entry per CDR3 protein. The repertoire holds around 260,000 distinct CDR3 sequences, 25% to 30% seen once, with over 25% in the top ten. The chain combines TRBV28 with TRBJ2-7, with D perhaps matching TRBD1 (6 bases). Sequencing was carried out using blood. The sequence derives from a man aged 35-49 years with Graves' hyperthyroidism that later progressed to Graves' ophthalmopathy. The CDR3 reads CASQGGASYEQYF. DNA of the CDR3: TGTGCCTCTCAAGGGGGAGCGTCGTACGAGCAGTACTTC.